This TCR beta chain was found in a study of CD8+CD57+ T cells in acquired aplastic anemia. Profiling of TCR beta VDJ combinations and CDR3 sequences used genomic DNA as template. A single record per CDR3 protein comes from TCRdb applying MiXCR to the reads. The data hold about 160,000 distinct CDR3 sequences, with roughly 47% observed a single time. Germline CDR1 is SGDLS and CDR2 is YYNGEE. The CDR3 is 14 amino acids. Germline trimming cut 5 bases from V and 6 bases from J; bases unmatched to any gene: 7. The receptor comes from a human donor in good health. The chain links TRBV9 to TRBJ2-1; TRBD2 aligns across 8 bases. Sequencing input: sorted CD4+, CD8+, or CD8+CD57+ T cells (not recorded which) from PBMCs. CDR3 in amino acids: CASSWSGGPNEQFF. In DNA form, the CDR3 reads TGTGCCAGCAGTTGGAGCGGGGGACCCAATGAGCAGTTCTTC.